Listed here are 30 T cell receptor beta chains from one sample, sequenced in a study of regulatory T cells in long-lasting Graves disease. Libraries of TCR beta came from iRepertoire HTBI primers plus Arm-PCR of CDR3 regions. TCRdb reanalysed the multiplex PCR reads using MiXCR and keeps one entry per CDR3 protein. The sample carries 450,000 to 650,000 distinct CDR3 sequences, roughly a sixth recorded once. As for time point: newly diagnosed GD, antithyroid drugs for less than 3 months. There was RNA extracted from PBMCs, and the TCR library was made from it. The data also belong to a second study, concerning T cells in Graves' hyperthyroidism and ophthalmopathy.

The sample here was peripheral blood mononuclear cells (PBMCs), taken at new diagnosis, from a patient treated with antithyroid drugs. The receptors stem from a woman aged 40-60 years with Graves disease.

This clonotype has at least ten counts. The gene calls are TRBV27 and TRBJ2-1; D is unresolved. The CDR3 runs 19 residues. The V gene lost 6 bases and the J gene lost 0 bases, with 24 bases spanning the gap. From germline, CDR1 is MNHEY and CDR2 SMNVEV (reference sequence). The chain's CDR3 is CASRPRVGMMVGSYNEQFF. The CDR3 DNA reads TGTGCCAGCAGGCCCCGGGTAGGGATGATGGTAGGCTCCTACAATGAGCAGTTCTTC.

This clonotype was recorded many times. J is TRBJ2-7 and V is TRBV27; tentatively, D is TRBD1 or TRBD2 (5 bases each). Trimming shortened V by 4 bases and J by 11 bases, and 18 bases separated the two germline ends. Germline V gives CDR1 MNHEY, CDR2 SMNVEV (reference sequence). CDR3 length: 13 residues. The DNA for the CDR3 is TGTGCCAGCAGTTCGAGCCGGGACCCTCTGAAGTACTTC. Its translation: CASSSSRDPLKYF.

The chain recombines TRBV11-1 with TRBJ2-1; 13 bases fit TRBD2. This CDR3 has 14 residues. V was clipped by 8 bases and J by 8 bases; unmatched bases: 6. Germline V lookup: CDR1 SGHAT, CDR2 FQDESV (reference sequence). The CDR3 DNA reads as TGTGCCAGCCGGACTAGCGGGGGAGGATATGAGCAGTTCTTC. The encoded protein is CASRTSGGGYEQFF.

This sequence joins TRBV5-5 and TRBJ1-1; D might be TRBD1 (6 bases). V dropped 0 bases and J dropped 6 bases, with 12 bases sitting between them. Germline CDR1 is SGHKS and CDR2 is YYEKEE (reference sequence). The length of the CDR3 is 14 residues. The CDR3 nucleotides are TGTGCCAGCAGCTTGGCCCTGGGGGCCGCTGAAGCTTTCTTT. Its translation is CASSLALGAAEAFF.

Concerning this clonotype itself: A much bigger clone sits one base away, suggesting this may be a read error. The chain recombines TRBV2 with TRBJ2-1, with D perhaps given as TRBD1 or TRBD2 (5 bases each). The CDR3 contains 14 residues. The V end was cut by 0 bases, the J end by 9 bases, with 12 bases between. Germline lookup yields CDR1 SNHLY and CDR2 FYNNEI. The CDR3 here is CASSEAIGAVEQFF. The CDR3 coding sequence is TGTGCCAGCAGTGAAGCGATCGGGGCAGTTGAGCAGTTCTTC.

The sample holds a few counts of this clonotype. Being one base from a much bigger clone, this may be a read error. Since no conserved phenylalanine or tryptophan closes the CDR3, a read error is the likely cause. J is TRBJ2-7 and V is TRBV12-3 or TRBV12-4; 7 bases agree with TRBD1. CDR3 size: 13 residues. J was trimmed by 4 bases and V by 7 bases; bases with no gene match: 7. In DNA form, the CDR3 reads TGTGCCAGCACAGGACAGGTTGTATACGAGCAGTACCTC. It is translated as CASTGQVVYEQYL.

The table lists this clonotype with many counts. This rearrangement joins TRBV12-3 or TRBV12-4 to TRBJ1-2, with D possibly matching TRBD1 (6 bases). V lost 8 bases to trimming and J lost 4 bases, with 8 bases between them. This CDR3 has 11 residues. CDR3: CASGGGYGYTF. The CDR3 bases are TGTGCCAGCGGAGGGGGCTATGGCTACACCTTC.

This clonotype was counted many times. This rearrangement joins TRBV20-1 to TRBJ1-4; weak D call: TRBD1 (5 bases). V was pared by 7 bases and J by 4 bases, with 19 bases between. Germline V gives CDR1 DFQATT, CDR2 SNEGSKA (reference sequence). CDR3 size: 15 residues. CDR3 DNA: TGCAGTGTTCCTAGTTGGGGACCGATTAATGAAAAACTGTTTTTT. Its protein is CSVPSWGPINEKLFF.

This clonotype was recorded at least ten times. V is TRBV20-1 and J is TRBJ1-2, with TRBD1 as a possible D gene (5 bases). From germline, CDR1 is DFQATT and CDR2 SNEGSKA (reference sequence). Trimming took 3 bases from V and 4 from J, leaving 12 bases between them. The CDR3 contains 13 residues. CDR3 in amino acids: CSASLGQVYGYTF. As DNA, the CDR3 is TGCAGTGCTAGCTTGGGGCAGGTCTATGGCTACACCTTC.

This clonotype was counted between two and nine times. The chain employs TRBV11-2 and TRBJ2-2, with 9 bases aligning to TRBD2. Germline V gene lookup returns CDR1 SGHAT and CDR2 FQNNGV. Germline trimming cut 1 base from V and 1 base from J; bases unmatched to any gene: 4. This CDR3 region has 17 residues. CDR3 nucleotide sequence: TGTGCCAGCAGCTTAGGGCCTAGCGGGGTGAACACCGGGGAGCTGTTTTTT. It specifies CASSLGPSGVNTGELFF.

This clonotype was counted ten times or more. The V and J genes are TRBV11-1 and TRBJ2-5; D is possibly TRBD2 (5 bases). V lost 2 bases and J lost 0, with 10 bases in between. Germline V gives CDR1 SGHAT, CDR2 FQDESV (reference sequence). This CDR3 comprises 15 residues. CDR3 amino acids: CASSLNPTNQETQYF. CDR3 in DNA: TGTGCCAGCAGCTTAAATCCGACTAACCAAGAGACCCAGTACTTC.

This clonotype was recorded at least ten times. The rearrangement joins TRBV5-6 to TRBJ2-1, with D unclear. Germline lookup yields CDR1 SGHDT and CDR2 YYEEEE. Trimming shortened V by 3 bases and J by 10 bases, and 14 bases separated the two germline ends. The CDR3 loop spans 13 amino acids. CDR3 residues: CASSWRAGWEQFF. DNA for the CDR3: TGTGCCAGCAGCTGGCGAGCCGGTTGGGAGCAGTTCTTC.

This clonotype has at least ten counts. This sequence joins TRBV6-1 and TRBJ2-1, with D possibly matching TRBD2 (6 bases). CDR3 length equals 14 residues. CDR1 and CDR2 (germline): MNHNS, SASEGT. V was pared by 7 bases and J by 6 bases, with 16 bases between. DNA for the CDR3: TGTGCCAGCAAACTAGCCCCCGCCCTCAATGAGCAGTTCTTC. Translating gives CASKLAPALNEQFF.

This clonotype came up a few times. The J gene is TRBJ1-6, the V gene TRBV4-1, with a possible D match to TRBD1 (5 bases). This CDR3 has 17 residues. Germline V lookup: CDR1 MGHRA, CDR2 YSYEKL. The V end was cut by 2 bases, the J end by 3 bases, with 14 bases between. This CDR3 is CASSQKGASSYNSPLHF. In DNA form, the CDR3 reads TGCGCCAGCAGCCAAAAAGGGGCTTCGAGCTATAATTCACCCCTCCACTTT.

Only a few counts were recorded for this clonotype. The chain links TRBV29-1 to TRBJ2-2, with 12 nucleotides matching TRBD2. V trimming: 6 bases; J trimming: 5 bases; junction bases outside the gene matches: 4. Germline assignment: CDR1 SQVTM and CDR2 ANQGSEA. The CDR3 runs to 14 residues. The CDR3 nucleotides read TGCAGCGTAAAGACTAGCGGGGGAACCGGGGAGCTGTTTTTT. Its protein is CSVKTSGGTGELFF.

This clonotype was seen repeatedly, ten times or more. The V gene is TRBV2, the J gene TRBJ1-5; D is unclear. V was trimmed by 8 bases and J by 1 base, leaving 12 bases between them. The CDR3 is made up of 14 amino acids. Germline V gene sequence: CDR1 SNHLY, CDR2 FYNNEI. The DNA of the CDR3 is TGTGCCAGCGGGAAGGCCCAGAGCAATCAGCCCCAGCATTTT. The encoded protein is CASGKAQSNQPQHF. Full variable domain (outside the CDR3, taken from reference TRBV2 and TRBJ1-5): EPEVTQTPSHQVTQMGQEVILRCVPISNHLYFYWYRQILGQKVEFLVSFYNNEISEKSEIFDDQFSVERPDGSNFTLKIRSTKLEDSAMYFCASGKAQSNQPQHFGDGTRLSIL.

A few counts support this clonotype. The V gene is TRBV12-3 or TRBV12-4, the J gene TRBJ1-5; 10 positions match TRBD1. J lost 2 bases, V lost 5 bases, and 3 bases had no gene match. The CDR3 spans 15 residues. The CDR3 reads CASSKTGGGNQPQHF. The DNA of the CDR3 is TGTGCCAGCAGTAAGACAGGGGGCGGCAATCAGCCCCAGCATTTT.

The chain carries TRBV6-5 and TRBJ1-2; D gene uncertain. This CDR3 region has 11 residues. CDR1 is MNHEY and CDR2 is SVGAGI in the germline V gene. V was cut by 0 bases and J by 8 bases, with 4 bases left in between. DNA of the CDR3: TGTGCCAGCAGTTACTCGAGCGGCTACACCTTC. Translating it yields CASSYSSGYTF.

This clonotype was counted many times. The V call is TRBV7-9, the J call TRBJ2-3; no firm D call. Germline V gene sequence: CDR1 SEHNR, CDR2 FQNEAQ (reference sequence). The CDR3 consists of 14 residues. The V gene lost 10 bases and the J gene lost 0 bases, with 14 bases spanning the gap. The CDR3 region is CATRTDTSTDTQYF. In DNA form, the CDR3 reads TGTGCCACCAGGACGGATACTAGCACAGATACGCAGTATTTT.

The sample holds a few counts of this clonotype. The CDR3, as DNA: TGTGCCATCAGTGATTCTACGGGAAGAAACACCATATATTTT. It translates to CAISDSTGRNTIYF. This chain joins TRBV10-3 and TRBJ1-3; D is unresolved. Trimming shortened V by 3 bases and J by 5 bases, and 11 bases separated the two germline ends. Germline loops: CDR1 ENHRY, CDR2 SYGVKD. The CDR3 loop spans 14 amino acids.

V usage is TRBV19 and J usage is TRBJ2-4; the match to TRBD2 covers 10 bases. The CDR3 runs to 18 residues. CDR1 and CDR2 (germline): LNHDA, SQIVND (reference sequence). Losses at the gene ends were 3 bases for V and 1 base for J; bases not matched to a gene: 9. As DNA, the CDR3 is TGTGCCAGTAGTATTACTAGCGGGGTAAGGGTGGCCAAAAACATTCAGTACTTC. Translation gives CASSITSGVRVAKNIQYF. Full variable domain (outside the CDR3, taken from reference TRBV19 and TRBJ2-4): DGGITQSPKYLFRKEGQNVTLSCEQNLNHDAMYWYRQDPGQGLRLIYYSQIVNDFQKGDIAEGYSVSREKKESFPLTVTSAQKNPTAFYLCASSITSGVRVAKNIQYFGAGTRLSVL.

This clonotype occurred a few times. This chain uses TRBV27 with TRBJ1-4, with TRBD1 matching 7 bases. J lost 4 bases, V lost 5 bases, and 7 bases had no gene match. CDR1 is MNHEY, CDR2 SMNVEV, per germline (reference sequence). The CDR3 runs to 15 residues. The CDR3 bases are TGTGCCAGCAGTGGCTACAGGGGAGATAATGAAAAACTGTTTTTT. It yields the protein CASSGYRGDNEKLFF.

The V gene is TRBV7-3, the J gene TRBJ2-1; 7 nucleotides match TRBD2. The CDR3 totals 13 residues. The V gene's germline CDR1 is SGHTA and CDR2 FQGTGA. Trimming at V came to 5 bases and at J to 7 bases, leaving 5 bases not matched to a gene. The DNA of the CDR3 is TGTGCCAGCAGCCGGGGGGTTTCGAATGAGCAGTTCTTC. It translates to CASSRGVSNEQFF.

This sequence joins TRBV6-5 and TRBJ2-5, with D possibly TRBD2 on 6 matching bases. The CDR3 is 15 residues long. The V gene's germline CDR1 is MNHEY and CDR2 SVGAGI. V lost 0 bases, J lost 3 bases, and 11 bases lay in between. The DNA for the CDR3 is TGTGCCAGCAGTTACTCCCGGACTACTAAAGAGACCCAGTACTTC. This encodes CASSYSRTTKETQYF.

This clonotype showed up many times. The chain couples TRBV20-1 to TRBJ2-5; a possible D gene is TRBD2 (6 bases). CDR3 length: 14 amino acids. With 6 bases removed from V and 5 bases from J, the gap between germline ends came to 19 bases. The germline V gene encodes CDR1 DFQATT and CDR2 SNEGSKA (reference sequence). CDR3 nucleotide sequence: TGCAGTGCCACCACCTTGTCGGGGAGGGAGACCCAGTACTTC. It specifies CSATTLSGRETQYF.

V usage is TRBV7-2 and J usage is TRBJ1-6; 8 bases agree with TRBD1. Germline CDR1 reads SGHTA; CDR2 reads FQGNSA. V lost 7 bases and J lost 5; bases outside the gene matches: 4. The CDR3 has 14 residues. The DNA for the CDR3 is TGTGCCAGCACCCAGGGGGCGAATAATTCACCCCTCCACTTT. It yields the protein CASTQGANNSPLHF.

The chain's CDR3 is CASSFKGTGGVLRFTGELFF. The DNA of the CDR3 is TGTGCCAGCAGTTTCAAAGGCACAGGGGGCGTGCTTCGGTTCACCGGGGAGCTGTTTTTT. The V and J genes are TRBV12-3 or TRBV12-4 and TRBJ2-2; the match to TRBD1 covers 9 bases. This CDR3 is built from 20 residues. Losses at the gene ends were 3 bases for V and 4 bases for J; bases not matched to a gene: 18.

This chain joins TRBV6-2 or TRBV6-3 and TRBJ1-2; 9 bases agree with TRBD1. The CDR3 consists of 16 residues. Germline V gene data show CDR1 as MNHEY and CDR2 as SVGEGT. Trimming at V came to 6 bases and at J to 4 bases, leaving 12 bases not matched to a gene. Here the CDR3 reads CASRAGTGLTPYGYTF. The CDR3 region has the DNA TGTGCCAGCAGAGCCGGGACAGGGTTAACACCCTATGGCTACACCTTC.

This clonotype was seen at least ten times. The V and J genes are TRBV5-1 and TRBJ1-2; perhaps TRBD1 as D (5 bases). Per germline, CDR1 SGHRS and CDR2 YFSETQ. The germline V and J ends were trimmed by 4 bases and 4 bases, with 14 bases remaining between them. There are 14 residues in the CDR3. The CDR3 loop is CASSPGTATYGYTF. The CDR3 bases are TGCGCCAGCAGCCCCGGGACCGCCACCTATGGCTACACCTTC.

This clonotype was recorded at least ten times. The gene calls are TRBV2 and TRBJ2-7; 7 bases match TRBD2. J was trimmed by 4 bases and V by 7 bases; bases with no gene match: 7. This CDR3 has 13 amino acids. CDR1 is SNHLY, CDR2 FYNNEI, per germline. The CDR3 bases are TGTGCCAGCAAACGGACTAGATTTTACGAGCAGTACTTC. Translation gives CASKRTRFYEQYF.